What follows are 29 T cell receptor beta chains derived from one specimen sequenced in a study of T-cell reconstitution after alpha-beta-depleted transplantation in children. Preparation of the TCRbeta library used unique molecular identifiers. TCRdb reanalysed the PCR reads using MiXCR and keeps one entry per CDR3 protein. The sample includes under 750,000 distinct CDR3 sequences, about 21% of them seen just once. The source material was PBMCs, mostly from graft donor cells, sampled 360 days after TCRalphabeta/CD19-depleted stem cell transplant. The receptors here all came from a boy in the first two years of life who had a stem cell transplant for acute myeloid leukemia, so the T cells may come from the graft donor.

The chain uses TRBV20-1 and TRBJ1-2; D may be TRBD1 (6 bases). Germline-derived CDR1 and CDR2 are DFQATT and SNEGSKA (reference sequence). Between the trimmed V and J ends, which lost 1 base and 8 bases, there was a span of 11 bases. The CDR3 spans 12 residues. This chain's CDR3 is CSARGQAGGYTF. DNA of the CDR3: TGCAGTGCTAGAGGACAGGCCGGCGGCTACACCTTC.

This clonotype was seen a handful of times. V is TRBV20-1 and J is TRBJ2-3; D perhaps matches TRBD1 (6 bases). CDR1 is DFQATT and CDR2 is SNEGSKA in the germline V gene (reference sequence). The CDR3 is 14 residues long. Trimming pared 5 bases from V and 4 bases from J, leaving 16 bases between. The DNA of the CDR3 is TGCAGTGCTGCCACAGGGTGGGATTCAGATACGCAGTATTTT. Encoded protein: CSAATGWDSDTQYF.

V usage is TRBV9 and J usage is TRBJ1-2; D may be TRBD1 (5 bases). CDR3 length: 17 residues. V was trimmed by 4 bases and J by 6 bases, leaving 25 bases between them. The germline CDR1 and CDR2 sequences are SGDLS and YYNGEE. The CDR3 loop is CASSPLPGGGRFDGYTF. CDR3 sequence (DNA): TGTGCCAGCAGCCCCCTCCCTGGGGGGGGAAGGTTTGATGGCTACACCTTC.

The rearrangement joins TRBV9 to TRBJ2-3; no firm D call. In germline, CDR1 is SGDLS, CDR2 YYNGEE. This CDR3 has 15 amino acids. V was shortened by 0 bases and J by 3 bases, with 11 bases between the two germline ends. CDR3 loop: CASSVAGSRTDTQYF. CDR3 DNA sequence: TGTGCCAGCAGCGTAGCGGGCTCCAGAACAGATACGCAGTATTTT.

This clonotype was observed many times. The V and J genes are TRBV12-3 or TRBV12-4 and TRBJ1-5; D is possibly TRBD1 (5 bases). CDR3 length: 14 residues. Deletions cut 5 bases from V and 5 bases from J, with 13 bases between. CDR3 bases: TGTGCCAGCAGTAGAGGGGTGGAGGATCAGCCCCAGCATTTT. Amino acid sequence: CASSRGVEDQPQHF.

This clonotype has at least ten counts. The DNA for the CDR3 is TGTGCCAGCAGCTTGGCGTTTGGGACTAGCGGGGGGTTTCACAATGAGCAGTTCTTC. Translated: CASSLAFGTSGGFHNEQFF. The gene calls are TRBV11-1 and TRBJ2-1; the match to TRBD2 covers 15 bases. From germline, CDR1 is SGHAT and CDR2 FQDESV (reference sequence). Trimming removed 3 bases from V and 5 bases from J; junction bases left unmatched: 11. The CDR3 sequence is 19 residues long.

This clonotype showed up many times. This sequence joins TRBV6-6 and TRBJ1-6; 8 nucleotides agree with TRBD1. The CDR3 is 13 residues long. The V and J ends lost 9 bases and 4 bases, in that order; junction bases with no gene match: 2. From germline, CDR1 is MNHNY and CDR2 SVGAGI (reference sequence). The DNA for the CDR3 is TGTGCCAGTCGACAGGGGTATAATTCACCCCTCCACTTT. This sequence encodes CASRQGYNSPLHF.

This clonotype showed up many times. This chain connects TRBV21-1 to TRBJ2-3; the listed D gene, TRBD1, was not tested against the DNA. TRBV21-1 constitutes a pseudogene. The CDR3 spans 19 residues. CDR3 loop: CASRIGTGGVSWSTDTQYF. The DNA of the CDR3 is TGTGCCAGCAGGATTGGGACAGGGGGCGTCTCGTGGAGCACAGATACGCAGTATTTT.

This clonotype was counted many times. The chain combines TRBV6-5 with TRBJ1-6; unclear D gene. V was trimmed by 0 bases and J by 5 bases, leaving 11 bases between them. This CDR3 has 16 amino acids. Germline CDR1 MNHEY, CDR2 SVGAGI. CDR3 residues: CASSYSFGLDNSPLHF. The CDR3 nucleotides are TGTGCCAGCAGTTACTCGTTTGGCCTCGATAATTCACCCCTCCACTTT.

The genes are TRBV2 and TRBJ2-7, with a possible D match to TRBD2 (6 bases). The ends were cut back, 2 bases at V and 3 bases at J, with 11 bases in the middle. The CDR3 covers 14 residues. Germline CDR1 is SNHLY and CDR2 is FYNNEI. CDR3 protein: CASSERQGGYEQYV. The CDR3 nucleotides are TGTGCCAGCAGTGAAAGGCAGGGAGGCTACGAGCAGTACGTC.

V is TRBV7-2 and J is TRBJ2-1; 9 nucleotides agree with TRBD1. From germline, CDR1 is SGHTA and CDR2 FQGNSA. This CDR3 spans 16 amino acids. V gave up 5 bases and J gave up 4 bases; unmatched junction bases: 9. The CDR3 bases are TGTGCCAGCAGCGGACAAGACAGGGGGGTGTACAATGAGCAGTTCTTC. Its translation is CASSGQDRGVYNEQFF. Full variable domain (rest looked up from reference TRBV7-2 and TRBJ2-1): GAGVSQSPSNKVTEKGKDVELRCDPISGHTALYWYRQSLGQGLEFLIYFQGNSAPDKSGLPSDRFSAERTGGSVSTLTIQRTQQEDSAVYLCASSGQDRGVYNEQFFGPGTRLTVL.

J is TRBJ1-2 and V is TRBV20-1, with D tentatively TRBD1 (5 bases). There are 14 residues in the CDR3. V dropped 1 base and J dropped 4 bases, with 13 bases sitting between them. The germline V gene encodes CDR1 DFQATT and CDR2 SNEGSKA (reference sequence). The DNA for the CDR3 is TGCAGTGCTAGAGTTTTACAGGAGACCTATGGCTACACCTTC. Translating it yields CSARVLQETYGYTF.

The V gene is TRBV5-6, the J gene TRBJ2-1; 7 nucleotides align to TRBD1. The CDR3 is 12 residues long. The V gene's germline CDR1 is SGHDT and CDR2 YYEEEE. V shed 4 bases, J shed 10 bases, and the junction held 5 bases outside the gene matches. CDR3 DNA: TGTGCCAGCAGCGGGGACAGACCCGAGCAGTTCTTC. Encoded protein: CASSGDRPEQFF. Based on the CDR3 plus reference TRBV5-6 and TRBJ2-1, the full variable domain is DAGVTQSPTHLIKTRGQQVTLRCSPKSGHDTVSWYQQALGQGPQFIFQYYEEEERQRGNFPDRFSGHQFPNYSSELNVNALLLGDSALYLCASSGDRPEQFFGPGTRLTVL.

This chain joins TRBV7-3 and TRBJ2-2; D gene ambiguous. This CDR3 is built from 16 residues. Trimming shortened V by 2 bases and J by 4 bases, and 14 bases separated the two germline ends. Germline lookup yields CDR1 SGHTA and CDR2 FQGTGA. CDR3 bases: TGTGCCAGCAGCTTATCCCCCAGCTCGAGCACCGGGGAGCTGTTTTTT. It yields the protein CASSLSPSSSTGELFF.

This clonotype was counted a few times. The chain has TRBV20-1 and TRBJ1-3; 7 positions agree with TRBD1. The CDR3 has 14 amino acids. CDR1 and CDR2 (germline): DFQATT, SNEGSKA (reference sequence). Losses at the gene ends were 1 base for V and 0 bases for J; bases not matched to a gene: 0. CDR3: CSARGTGSGNTIYF. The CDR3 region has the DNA TGCAGTGCTAGAGGGACAGGCTCTGGAAACACCATATATTTT.

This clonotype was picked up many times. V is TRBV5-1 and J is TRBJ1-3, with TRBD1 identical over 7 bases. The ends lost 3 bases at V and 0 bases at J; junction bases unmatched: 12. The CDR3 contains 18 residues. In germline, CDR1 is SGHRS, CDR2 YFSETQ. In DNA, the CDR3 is TGCGCCAGCAGCTGGGGCCCCGCAGGGGGAAGCTCTGGAAACACCATATATTTT. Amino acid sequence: CASSWGPAGGSSGNTIYF.

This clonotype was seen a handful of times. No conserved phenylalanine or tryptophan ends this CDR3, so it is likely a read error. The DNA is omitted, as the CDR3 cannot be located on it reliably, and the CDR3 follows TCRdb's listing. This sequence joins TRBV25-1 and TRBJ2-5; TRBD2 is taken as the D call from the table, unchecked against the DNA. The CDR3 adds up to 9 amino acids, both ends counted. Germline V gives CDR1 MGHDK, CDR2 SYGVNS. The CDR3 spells CASQRVGFV.

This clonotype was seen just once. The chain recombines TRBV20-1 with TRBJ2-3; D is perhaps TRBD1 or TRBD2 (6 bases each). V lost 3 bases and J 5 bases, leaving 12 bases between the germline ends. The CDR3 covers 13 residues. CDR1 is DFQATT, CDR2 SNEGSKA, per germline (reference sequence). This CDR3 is CSAREGVLDTQYF. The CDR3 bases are TGCAGTGCTAGGGAGGGGGTACTAGATACGCAGTATTTT.

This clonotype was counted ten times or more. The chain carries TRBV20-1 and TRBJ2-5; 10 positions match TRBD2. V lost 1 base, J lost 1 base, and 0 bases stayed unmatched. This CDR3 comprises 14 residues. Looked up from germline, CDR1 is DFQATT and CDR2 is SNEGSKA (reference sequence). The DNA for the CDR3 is TGCAGTGCTAGAGGACTAGCGGGCCAAGAGACCCAGTACTTC. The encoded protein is CSARGLAGQETQYF.

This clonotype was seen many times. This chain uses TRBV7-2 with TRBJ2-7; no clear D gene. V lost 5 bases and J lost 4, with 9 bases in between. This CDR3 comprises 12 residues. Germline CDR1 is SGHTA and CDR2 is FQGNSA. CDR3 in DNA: TGTGCCAGCAGCCTTACCCGTTACGAGCAGTACTTC. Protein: CASSLTRYEQYF.

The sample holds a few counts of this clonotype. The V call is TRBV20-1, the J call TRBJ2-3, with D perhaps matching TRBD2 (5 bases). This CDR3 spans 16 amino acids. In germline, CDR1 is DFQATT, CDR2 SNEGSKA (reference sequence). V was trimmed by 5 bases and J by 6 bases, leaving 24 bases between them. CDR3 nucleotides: TGCAGTGCTCCTGGTGAGGGCGGGTACAAGGAGGATACGCAGTATTTT. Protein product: CSAPGEGGYKEDTQYF.

CDR3: CASSSGGGYYNEQFF. As DNA, the CDR3 is TGTGCCAGCAGCAGTGGGGGGGGATATTACAATGAGCAGTTCTTC. This sequence joins TRBV6-1 and TRBJ2-1; 7 bases match TRBD2. Trimming at V came to 6 bases and at J to 4 bases, leaving 9 bases not matched to a gene. Germline CDR1 and CDR2: MNHNS and SASEGT. The length of the CDR3 is 15 residues.

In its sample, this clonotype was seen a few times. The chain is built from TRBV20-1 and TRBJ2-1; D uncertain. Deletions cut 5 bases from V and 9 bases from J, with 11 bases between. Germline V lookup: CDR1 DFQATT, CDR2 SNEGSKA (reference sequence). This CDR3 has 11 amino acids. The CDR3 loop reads CSAFEFVEQFF. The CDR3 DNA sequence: TGCAGTGCTTTTGAGTTCGTTGAGCAGTTCTTC.

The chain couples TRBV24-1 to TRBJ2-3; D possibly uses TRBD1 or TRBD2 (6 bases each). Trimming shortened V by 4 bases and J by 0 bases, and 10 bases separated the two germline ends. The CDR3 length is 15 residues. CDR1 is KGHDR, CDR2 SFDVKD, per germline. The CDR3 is CATSDWGASTDTQYF. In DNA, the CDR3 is TGTGCCACCAGTGACTGGGGGGCTAGCACAGATACGCAGTATTTT.

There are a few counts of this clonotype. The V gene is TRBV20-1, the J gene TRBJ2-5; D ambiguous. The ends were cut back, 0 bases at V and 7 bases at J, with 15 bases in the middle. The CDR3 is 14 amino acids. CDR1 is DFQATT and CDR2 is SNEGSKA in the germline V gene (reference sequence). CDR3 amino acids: CSARETGLKGTQYF. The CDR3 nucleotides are TGCAGTGCTAGAGAGACCGGCCTCAAGGGGACCCAGTACTTC.

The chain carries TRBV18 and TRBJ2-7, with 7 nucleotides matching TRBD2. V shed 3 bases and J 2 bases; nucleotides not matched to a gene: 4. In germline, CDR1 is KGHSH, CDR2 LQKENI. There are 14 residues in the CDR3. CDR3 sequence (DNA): TGTGCCAGCTCACCGGGGAGGGTGGCCTACGAGCAGTACTTC. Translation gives CASSPGRVAYEQYF.

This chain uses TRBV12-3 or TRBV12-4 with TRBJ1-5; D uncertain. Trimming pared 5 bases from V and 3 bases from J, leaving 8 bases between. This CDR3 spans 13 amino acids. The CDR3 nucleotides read TGTGCCAGCAGTCCTAGTTTCAATCAGCCCCAGCATTTT. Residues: CASSPSFNQPQHF.

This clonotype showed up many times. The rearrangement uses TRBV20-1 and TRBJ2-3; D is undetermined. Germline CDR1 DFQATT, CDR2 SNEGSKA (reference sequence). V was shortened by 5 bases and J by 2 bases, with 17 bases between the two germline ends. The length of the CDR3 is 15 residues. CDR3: CSAPDLAASTDTQYF. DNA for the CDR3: TGCAGTGCTCCTGACTTGGCGGCCTCCACAGATACGCAGTATTTT.

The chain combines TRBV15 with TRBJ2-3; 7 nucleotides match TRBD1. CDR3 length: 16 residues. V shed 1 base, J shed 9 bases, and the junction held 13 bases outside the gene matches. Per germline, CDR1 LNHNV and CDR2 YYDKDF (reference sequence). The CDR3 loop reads CATSRARTGVAWTQYF. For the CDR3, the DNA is TGTGCCACCAGCAGAGCAAGGACAGGAGTTGCCTGGACGCAGTATTTT.